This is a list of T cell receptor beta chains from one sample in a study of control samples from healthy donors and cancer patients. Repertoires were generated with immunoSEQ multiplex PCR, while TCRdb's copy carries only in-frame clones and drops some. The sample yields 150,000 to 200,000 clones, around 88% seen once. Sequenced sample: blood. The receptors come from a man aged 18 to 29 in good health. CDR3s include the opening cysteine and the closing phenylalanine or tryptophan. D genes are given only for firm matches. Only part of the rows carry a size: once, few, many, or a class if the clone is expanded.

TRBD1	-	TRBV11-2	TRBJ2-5	TGTGCCAGCAGTAAGCGGGACAGGGCTTCGTCAGCAGAGACCCAGTACTTC	CASSKRDRASSAETQYF
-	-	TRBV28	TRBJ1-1	TGTGCCAGCGGGGAGGACCCACAGGGGAACACTGAAGCTTTCTTT	CASGEDPQGNTEAFF
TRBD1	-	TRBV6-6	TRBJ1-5	TGTGCCAGCAGTTACCAGTCAGGGGGCGGTCAGCCCCAGCATTTT	CASSYQSGGGQPQHF
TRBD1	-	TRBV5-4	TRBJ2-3	TGTGCCAGCAGCATGGGACAGGACACAGATACGCAGTATTTT	CASSMGQDTDTQYF
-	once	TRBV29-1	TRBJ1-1	TGCAGCGTTGAAGCAGGGGACACTGAAGCTTTCTTT	CSVEAGDTEAFF
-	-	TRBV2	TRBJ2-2	TGTGCCAGCAGTGAAATCCGTCTAGATGGCGGGGAGCTGTTTTTT	CASSEIRLDGGELFF
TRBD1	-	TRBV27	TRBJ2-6	TGTGCCAGCAGTACCTGGGACAGGACCACCACTGGGGCCAACGTCCTGACTTTC	CASSTWDRTTTGANVLTF
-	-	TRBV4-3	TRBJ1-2	TGCGCCAGCAGCCAAGGAAGAGGGGACCTGAACTATGGCTACACCTTC	CASSQGRGDLNYGYTF
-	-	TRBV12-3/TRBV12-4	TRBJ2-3	TGTGCCAGCAGTAAGGGATCCGCAGATACGCAGTATTTT	CASSKGSADTQYF
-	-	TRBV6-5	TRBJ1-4	TGTGCCAGCAGCCTACGGACAGCGGGGGAAAAACTGTTTTTT	CASSLRTAGEKLFF
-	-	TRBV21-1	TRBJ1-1	TGTGCCAGCAGCAAGGTCGCCAGGGTCCCCACTGAAGCTTTCTTT	CASSKVARVPTEAFF
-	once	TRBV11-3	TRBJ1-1	TGTGCCAGCAGCTTAGGGGGGCTGAACACTGAAGCTTTCTTT	CASSLGGLNTEAFF
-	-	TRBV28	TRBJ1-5	TGTGCCAGCAGGGGTCGAAGCAATCAGCCCCAGCATTTT	CASRGRSNQPQHF
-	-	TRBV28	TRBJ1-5	TGTGCCAGCAGTTTTCGGGCGCAGGGACCAGAGCCCCAGCATTTT	CASSFRAQGPEPQHF
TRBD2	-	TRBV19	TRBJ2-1	TGTGCCAGTAGTATTAGCGGGAACTCCTACAATGAGCAGTTCTTC	CASSISGNSYNEQFF
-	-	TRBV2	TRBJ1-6	TGTGCCAGCAGTGAGAAAAGGGGCGCTGATAATTCACCCCTCCACTTT	CASSEKRGADNSPLHF
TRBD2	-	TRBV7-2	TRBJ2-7	TGTGCCAGCAGTCGAGAGGGGAGGGACGAGCAGTACTTC	CASSREGRDEQYF